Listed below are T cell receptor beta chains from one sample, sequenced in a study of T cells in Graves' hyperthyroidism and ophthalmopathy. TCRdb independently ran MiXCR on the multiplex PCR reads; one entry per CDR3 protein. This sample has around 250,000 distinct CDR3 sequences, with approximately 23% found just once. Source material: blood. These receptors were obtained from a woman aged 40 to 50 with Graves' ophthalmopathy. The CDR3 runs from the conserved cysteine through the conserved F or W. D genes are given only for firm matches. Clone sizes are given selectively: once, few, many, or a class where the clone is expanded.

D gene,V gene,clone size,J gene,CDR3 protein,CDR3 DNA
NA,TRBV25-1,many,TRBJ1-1,CASSDLLGTEAFF,TGTGCCAGCAGTGATTTACTGGGGACTGAAGCTTTCTTT
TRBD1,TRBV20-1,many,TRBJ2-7,CSARDWTGGLGEQYF,TGCAGTGCTAGAGATTGGACAGGGGGCTTGGGCGAGCAGTACTTC
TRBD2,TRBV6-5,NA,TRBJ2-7,CASSYEAGVSYEQYF,TGTGCCAGCAGTTACGAGGCGGGGGTCTCCTACGAGCAGTACTTC
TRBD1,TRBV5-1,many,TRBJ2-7,CASSWVTGEVYEQYF,TGCGCCAGCAGCTGGGTCACAGGGGAAGTTTACGAGCAGTACTTC
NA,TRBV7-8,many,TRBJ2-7,CASTTIGGGGEQYF,TGTGCCAGCACCACTATCGGAGGGGGGGGCGAGCAGTACTTC
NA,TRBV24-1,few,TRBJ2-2,CATRKRGATGELYF,TGTGCCACCCGAAAAAGAGGGGCGACCGGGGAGCTGTATTTT
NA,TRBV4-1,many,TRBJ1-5,CASRSFDSSNQPQHF,TGCGCCAGCAGGTCCTTCGACAGTAGCAATCAGCCCCAGCATTTT
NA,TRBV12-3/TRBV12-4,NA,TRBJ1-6,CASSSWANLSPLHF,TGTGCCAGCAGTTCATGGGCCAACCTTTCACCCCTCCACTTT
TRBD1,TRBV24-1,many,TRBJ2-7,CATSRGQGAYEQYF,TGTGCCACCAGTCGCGGACAGGGGGCCTACGAGCAGTACTTC
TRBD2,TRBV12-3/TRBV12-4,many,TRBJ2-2,CASSLRGLADTGELFF,TGTGCCAGCAGTCTCCGGGGACTAGCGGACACCGGGGAGCTGTTTTTT
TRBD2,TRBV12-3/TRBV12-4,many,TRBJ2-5,CTSSSARTSGYQETQYF,TGTACCAGCAGTTCCGCCCGGACTAGCGGGTACCAAGAGACCCAGTACTTC
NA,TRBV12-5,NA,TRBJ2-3,CASVLDWGTSSF,TGTGCTAGTGTCCTCGACTGGGGAACAAGTTCTTTT
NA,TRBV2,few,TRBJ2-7,CASKNGFLSYEQYF,TGTGCCAGCAAGAACGGGTTTCTATCCTACGAGCAGTACTTC
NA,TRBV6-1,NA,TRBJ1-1,CASSAGNEAFF,TGTGCCAGCAGTGCAGGGAATGAAGCTTTCTTT
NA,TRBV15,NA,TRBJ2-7,CATSSRAASEQYF,TGTGCCACCAGCTCCCGGGCTGCGTCCGAGCAGTACTTC
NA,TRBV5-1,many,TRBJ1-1,CASSDGGNAEAFF,TGCGCCAGCAGCGACGGGGGCAACGCTGAAGCTTTCTTT
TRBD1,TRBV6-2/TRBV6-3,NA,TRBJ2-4,CASSRDRGQNIQYF,TGTGCCAGCAGTAGAGACAGGGGCCAAAACATTCAGTACTTC
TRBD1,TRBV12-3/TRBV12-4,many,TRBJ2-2,CASSARQGTNTGELFF,TGTGCCAGCAGTGCCAGACAGGGTACAAACACCGGGGAGCTGTTTTTT
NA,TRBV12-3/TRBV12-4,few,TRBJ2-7,CASTDYYEQYF,TGTGCCAGCACGGACTATTACGAGCAGTACTTC
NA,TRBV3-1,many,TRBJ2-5,CASSQGPSSPETQYF,TGTGCCAGCAGCCAAGGTCCTTCCTCCCCAGAGACCCAGTACTTC
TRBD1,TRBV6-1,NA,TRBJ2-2,CASRQDRTAGELFF,TGTGCCAGCAGACAGGACAGGACGGCCGGGGAGCTGTTTTTT
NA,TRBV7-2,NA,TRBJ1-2,CASSTEGHLNYGYTF,TGTGCCAGCAGCACAGAGGGACATCTTAACTATGGCTACACCTTC
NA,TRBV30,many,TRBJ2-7,CAWSRTVYEQYF,TGTGCCTGGAGTCGGACTGTCTACGAGCAGTACTTC
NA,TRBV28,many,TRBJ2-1,CATQRGNEQFF,TGTGCCACCCAGCGAGGGAATGAGCAGTTCTTC
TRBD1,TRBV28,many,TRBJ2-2,CASSFLSTGDTGELFF,TGTGCCAGCAGTTTCCTGAGTACAGGGGACACCGGGGAGCTGTTTTTT
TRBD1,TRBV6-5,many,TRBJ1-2,CATIPTGTVNYGYTF,TGTGCCACAATACCTACAGGGACAGTAAACTATGGCTACACCTTC
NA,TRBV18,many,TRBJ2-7,CASSPQNLYEQYF,TGTGCCAGCTCACCTCAGAACCTCTACGAGCAGTACTTC
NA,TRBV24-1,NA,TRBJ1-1,CATSGKGRGTEAFF,TGTGCCACCAGTGGCAAAGGGCGTGGGACTGAAGCTTTCTTT
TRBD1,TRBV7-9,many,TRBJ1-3,CASEGTAGSGNTIYF,TGTGCCAGCGAAGGGACAGCCGGCTCTGGAAACACCATATATTTT
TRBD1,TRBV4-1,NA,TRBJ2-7,CASSQTGTGTYEQYF,TGCGCCAGCAGCCAGACCGGGACAGGGACCTACGAGCAGTACTTC
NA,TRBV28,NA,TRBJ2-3,CASSAALGGTDTQYF,TGTGCCAGCAGTGCCGCCTTGGGGGGAACAGATACGCAGTATTTT
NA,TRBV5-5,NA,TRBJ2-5,CASSVGPAETQYF,TGTGCCAGCAGCGTCGGACCCGCGGAGACCCAGTACTTC
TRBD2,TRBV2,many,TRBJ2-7,CASSSPGTSGIPHEQYF,TGTGCCAGCAGTTCACCCGGGACTAGCGGGATTCCCCACGAGCAGTACTTC
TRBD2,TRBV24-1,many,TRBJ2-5,CATSDFAGGETQYF,TGTGCCACCAGTGATTTCGCGGGGGGGGAGACCCAGTACTTC
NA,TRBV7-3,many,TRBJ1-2,CASSLKGGKSYGYTF,TGTGCCAGCAGCTTAAAAGGTGGCAAGTCCTATGGCTACACCTTC
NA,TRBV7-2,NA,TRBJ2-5,CASTPEYQETQYF,TGTGCCAGCACCCCAGAGTACCAAGAGACCCAGTACTTC
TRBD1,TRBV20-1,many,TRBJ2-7,CSAWTGPPQQYF,TGCAGTGCTTGGACAGGCCCCCCCCAGCAGTACTTC
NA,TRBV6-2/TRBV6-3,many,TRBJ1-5,CASSLTSGQPQHF,TGTGCCAGCAGCTTAACTTCGGGTCAGCCCCAGCATTTT
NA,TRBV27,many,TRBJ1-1,CASSPTFGAQFEAFF,TGTGCCAGCAGTCCCACGTTCGGGGCCCAATTTGAAGCTTTCTTT
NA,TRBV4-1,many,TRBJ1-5,CASSQEAVIGSQHF,TGCGCCAGCAGCCAAGAGGCGGTGATAGGTTCCCAGCATTTT
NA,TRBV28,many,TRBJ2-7,CASRTEFSYEQYF,TGTGCCAGCCGTACCGAGTTCTCCTACGAGCAGTACTTC
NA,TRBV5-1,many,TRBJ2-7,CASSFRDSYEQYF,TGCGCCAGCAGCTTCCGGGACTCCTACGAGCAGTACTTC
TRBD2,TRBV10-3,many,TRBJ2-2,CAISEAASGSDTGELFF,TGTGCCATCAGTGAGGCCGCTAGCGGGAGCGACACCGGGGAGCTGTTTTTT
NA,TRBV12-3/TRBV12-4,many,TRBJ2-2,CASSPSSLNTGELFF,TGTGCCAGCAGTCCATCGAGCTTGAACACCGGGGAGCTGTTTTTT
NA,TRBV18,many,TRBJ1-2,CASSPKEAGSSGYTF,TGTGCCAGCTCACCTAAGGAGGCGGGGTCCAGTGGCTACACCTTC
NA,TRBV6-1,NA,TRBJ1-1,CASREGDHLFAFF,TGTGCCAGCAGGGAGGGCGACCACCTTTTTGCTTTCTTT
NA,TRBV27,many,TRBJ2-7,CASNPSGTGDYEQYF,TGTGCCAGCAATCCATCCGGGACGGGGGATTACGAGCAGTACTTC
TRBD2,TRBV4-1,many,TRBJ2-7,CASSHTAGGPYEQYF,TGCGCCAGCAGCCATACAGCGGGAGGGCCTTACGAGCAGTACTTC
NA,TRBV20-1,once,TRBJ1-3,CSARNGGNTIYF,TGCAGTGCTAGGAACGGTGGAAACACCATATATTTT
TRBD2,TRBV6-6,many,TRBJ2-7,CASSPGNLRLAGFHSYEQYF,TGTGCCAGCAGTCCTGGTAATTTAAGGCTAGCGGGTTTCCACTCCTACGAGCAGTACTTC
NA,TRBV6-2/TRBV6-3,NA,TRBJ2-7,CASTPPGADSSYEQYF,TGTGCCAGCACCCCCCCCGGGGCCGACAGCTCCTACGAGCAGTACTTC
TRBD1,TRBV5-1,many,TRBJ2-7,CASRGMGQGIYEQYF,TGCGCCAGCAGAGGAATGGGACAGGGGATATACGAGCAGTACTTC
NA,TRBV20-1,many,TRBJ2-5,CSSRDGQETQYF,TGCAGCTCCCGGGACGGTCAAGAGACCCAGTACTTC
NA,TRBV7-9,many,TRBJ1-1,CASSLSPGGTEAFF,TGTGCCAGCAGCTTATCTCCCGGGGGCACTGAAGCTTTCTTT
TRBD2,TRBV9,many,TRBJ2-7,CASSVGSGTYEQYF,TGTGCCAGCAGCGTAGGGAGCGGGACCTACGAGCAGTACTTC
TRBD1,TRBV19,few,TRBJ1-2,CASSEQGSPLIVTF,TGTGCCAGTAGTGAACAGGGGTCTCCTCTAATCGTCACCTTC
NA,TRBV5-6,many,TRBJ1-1,CASSYVRLNTEAFF,TGTGCCAGCAGCTACGTGCGGCTGAACACTGAAGCTTTCTTT